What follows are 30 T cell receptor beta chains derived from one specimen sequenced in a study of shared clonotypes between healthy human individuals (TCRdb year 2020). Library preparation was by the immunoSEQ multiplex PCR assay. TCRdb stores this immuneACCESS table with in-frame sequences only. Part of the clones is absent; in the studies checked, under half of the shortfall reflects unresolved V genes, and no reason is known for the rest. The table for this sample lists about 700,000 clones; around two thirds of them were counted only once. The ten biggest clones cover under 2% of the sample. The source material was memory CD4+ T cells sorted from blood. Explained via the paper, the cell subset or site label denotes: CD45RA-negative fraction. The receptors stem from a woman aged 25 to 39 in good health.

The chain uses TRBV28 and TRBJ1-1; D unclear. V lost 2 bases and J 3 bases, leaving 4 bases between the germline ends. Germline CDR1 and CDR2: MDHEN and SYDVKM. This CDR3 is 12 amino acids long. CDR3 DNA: TGTGCCAGCAGTTTAACTTACACTGAAGCTTTCTTT. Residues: CASSLTYTEAFF.

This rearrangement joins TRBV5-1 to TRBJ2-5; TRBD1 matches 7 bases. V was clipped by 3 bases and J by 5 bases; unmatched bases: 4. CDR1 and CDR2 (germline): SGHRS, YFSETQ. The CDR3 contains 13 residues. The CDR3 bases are TGCGCCAGCAGCTCGCAGGGGGTTGAGACCCAGTACTTC. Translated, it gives CASSSQGVETQYF.

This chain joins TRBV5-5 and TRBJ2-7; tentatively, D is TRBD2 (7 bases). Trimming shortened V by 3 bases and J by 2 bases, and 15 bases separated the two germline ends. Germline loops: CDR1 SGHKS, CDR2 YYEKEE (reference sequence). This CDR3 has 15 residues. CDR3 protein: CASSSGEGQAYEQYF. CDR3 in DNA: TGTGCCAGCAGCTCAGGGGAGGGACAAGCCTACGAGCAGTACTTC.

The CDR3 DNA sequence: TGTGCCACCAGCAGAGGGGGTGGAGCCGGGGAAGAGGCCCAGCATTTT. Protein product: CATSRGGGAGEEAQHF. The chain recombines TRBV15 with TRBJ1-5; D uncertain. The germline V gene encodes CDR1 LNHNV and CDR2 YYDKDF (reference sequence). V shed 1 base and J shed 11 bases, with 21 bases lying between them. The CDR3 runs to 16 residues.

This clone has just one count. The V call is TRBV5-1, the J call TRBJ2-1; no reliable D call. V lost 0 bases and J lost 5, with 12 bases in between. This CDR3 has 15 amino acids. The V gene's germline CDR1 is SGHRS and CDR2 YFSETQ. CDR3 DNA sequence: TGCGCCAGCAGCTTGGGGTCTAGTGTTAACAATGAGCAGTTCTTC. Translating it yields CASSLGSSVNNEQFF.

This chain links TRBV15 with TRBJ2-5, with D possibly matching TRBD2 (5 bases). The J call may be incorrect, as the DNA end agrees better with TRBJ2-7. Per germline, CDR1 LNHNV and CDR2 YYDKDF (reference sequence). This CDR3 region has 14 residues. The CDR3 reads CATSSGLTAYEQYF. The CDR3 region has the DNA TGTGCCACCAGCAGTGGACTGACTGCATACGAGCAGTACTTC.

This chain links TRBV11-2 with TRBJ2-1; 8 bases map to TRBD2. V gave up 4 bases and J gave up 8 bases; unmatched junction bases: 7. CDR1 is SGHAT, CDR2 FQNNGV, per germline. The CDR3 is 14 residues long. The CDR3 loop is CASSSRGTSYEQFF. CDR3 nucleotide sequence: TGTGCCAGCAGCTCCCGTGGGACTAGTTATGAGCAGTTCTTC.

In DNA form, the CDR3 reads TGTGCCTGGAGTCCCTGGACAGGGGAGGAGACCCAGTACTTC. It codes for CAWSPWTGEETQYF. The genes are TRBV30 and TRBJ2-5; TRBD1 matches at 9 bases. Germline V gene lookup returns CDR1 GTSNPN and CDR2 SVGIG (reference sequence). This CDR3 region has 14 residues. V gave up 2 bases and J gave up 5 bases; unmatched junction bases: 6. The full variable domain, completed using reference TRBV30 and TRBJ2-5, is SQTIHQWPATLVQPVGSPLSLECTVEGTSNPNLYWYRQAAGRGLQLLFYSVGIGQISSEVPQNLSASRPQDRQFILSSKKLLLSDSGFYLCAWSPWTGEETQYFGPGTRLLVL.

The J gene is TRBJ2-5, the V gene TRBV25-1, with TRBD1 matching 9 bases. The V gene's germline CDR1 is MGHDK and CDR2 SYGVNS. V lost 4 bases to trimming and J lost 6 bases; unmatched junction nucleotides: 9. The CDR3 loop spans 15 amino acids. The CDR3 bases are TGTGCCAGCAGTGTCGACAGGGGGGGCGGAAAGACCCAGTACTTC. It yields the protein CASSVDRGGGKTQYF. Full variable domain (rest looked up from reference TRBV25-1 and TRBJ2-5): EADIYQTPRYLVIGTGKKITLECSQTMGHDKMYWYQQDPGMELHLIHYSYGVNSTEKGDLSSESTVSRIRTEHFPLTLESARPSHTSQYLCASSVDRGGGKTQYFGPGTRLLVL.

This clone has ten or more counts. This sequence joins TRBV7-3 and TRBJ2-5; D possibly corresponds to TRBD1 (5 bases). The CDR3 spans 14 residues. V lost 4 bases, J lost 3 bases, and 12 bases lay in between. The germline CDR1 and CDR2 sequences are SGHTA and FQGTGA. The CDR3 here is CASSWGAGKETQYF. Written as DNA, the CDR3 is TGTGCCAGCAGCTGGGGCGCTGGGAAAGAGACCCAGTACTTC.

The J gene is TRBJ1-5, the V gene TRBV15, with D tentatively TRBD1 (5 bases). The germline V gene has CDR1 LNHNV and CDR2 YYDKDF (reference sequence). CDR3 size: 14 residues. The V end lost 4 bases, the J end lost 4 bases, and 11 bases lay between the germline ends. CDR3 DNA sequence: TGTGCCACCAGCATGGGCGGGGGGAATCAGCCCCAGCATTTT. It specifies CATSMGGGNQPQHF.

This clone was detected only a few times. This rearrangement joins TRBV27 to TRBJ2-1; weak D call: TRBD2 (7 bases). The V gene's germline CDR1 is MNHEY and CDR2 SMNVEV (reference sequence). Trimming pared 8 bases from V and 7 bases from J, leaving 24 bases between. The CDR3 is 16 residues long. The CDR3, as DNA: TGTGCCAGCGGCGGTAGCGGGTTCTTAAGGGGGAATGAGCAGTTCTTC. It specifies CASGGSGFLRGNEQFF.

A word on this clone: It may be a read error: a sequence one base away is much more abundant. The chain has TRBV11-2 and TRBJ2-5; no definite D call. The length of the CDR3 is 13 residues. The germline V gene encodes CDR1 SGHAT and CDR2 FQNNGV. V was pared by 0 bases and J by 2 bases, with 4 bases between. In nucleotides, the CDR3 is TGTGCCAGCAGCTTAGAGCAGCAAGAGACCCAGTACTTC. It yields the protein CASSLEQQETQYF.

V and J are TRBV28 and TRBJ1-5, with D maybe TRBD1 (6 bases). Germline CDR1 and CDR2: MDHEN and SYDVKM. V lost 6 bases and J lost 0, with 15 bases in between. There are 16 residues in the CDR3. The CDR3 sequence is CASRPTGIYSNQPQHF. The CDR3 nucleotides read TGTGCCAGCAGACCTACAGGGATCTATAGCAATCAGCCCCAGCATTTT.

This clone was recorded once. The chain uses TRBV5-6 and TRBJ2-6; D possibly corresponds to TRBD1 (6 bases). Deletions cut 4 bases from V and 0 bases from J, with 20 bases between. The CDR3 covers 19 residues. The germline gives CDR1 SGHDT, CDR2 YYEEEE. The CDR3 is CASSPYIGQSLSGANVLTF. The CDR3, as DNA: TGTGCCAGCAGCCCCTATATTGGACAGTCTCTCTCTGGGGCCAACGTCCTGACTTTC.

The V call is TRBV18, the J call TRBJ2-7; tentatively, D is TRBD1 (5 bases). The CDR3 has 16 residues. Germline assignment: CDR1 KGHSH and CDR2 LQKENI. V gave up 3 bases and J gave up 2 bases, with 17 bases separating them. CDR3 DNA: TGTGCCAGCTCACCTGTGTGGCGTCAACAGGCCTACGAGCAGTACTTC. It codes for CASSPVWRQQAYEQYF.

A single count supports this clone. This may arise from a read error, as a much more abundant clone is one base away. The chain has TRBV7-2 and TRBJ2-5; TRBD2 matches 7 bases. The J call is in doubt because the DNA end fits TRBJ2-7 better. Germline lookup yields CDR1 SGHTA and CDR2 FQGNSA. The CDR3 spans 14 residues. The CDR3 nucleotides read TGTGCCAGCAACCCTCAGCGGGACTCCTACGAGCAGTACTTC. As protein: CASNPQRDSYEQYF.

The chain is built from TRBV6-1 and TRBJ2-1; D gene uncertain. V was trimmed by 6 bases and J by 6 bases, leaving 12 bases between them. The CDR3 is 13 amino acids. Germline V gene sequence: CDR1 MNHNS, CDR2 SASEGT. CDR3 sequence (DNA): TGTGCCAGCAGCGCGGAGTGGTTCAATGAGCAGTTCTTC. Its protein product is CASSAEWFNEQFF.

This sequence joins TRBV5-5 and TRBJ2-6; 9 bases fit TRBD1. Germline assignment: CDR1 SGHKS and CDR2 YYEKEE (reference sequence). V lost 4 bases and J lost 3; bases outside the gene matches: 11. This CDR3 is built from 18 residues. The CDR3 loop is CASSPIPRDRVGANVLTF. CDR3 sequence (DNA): TGTGCCAGCAGCCCCATTCCCCGGGACAGGGTTGGGGCCAACGTCCTGACTTTC.

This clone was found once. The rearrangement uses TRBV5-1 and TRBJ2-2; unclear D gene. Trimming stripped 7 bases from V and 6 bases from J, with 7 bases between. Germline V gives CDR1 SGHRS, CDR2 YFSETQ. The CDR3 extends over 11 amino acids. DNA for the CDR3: TGCGCCAGCTCTCGAGCCGGGGAGCTGTTTTTT. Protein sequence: CASSRAGELFF.

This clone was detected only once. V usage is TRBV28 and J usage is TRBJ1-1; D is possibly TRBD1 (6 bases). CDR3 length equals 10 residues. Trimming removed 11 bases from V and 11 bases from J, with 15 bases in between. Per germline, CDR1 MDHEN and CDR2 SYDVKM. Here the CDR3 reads CACGRGTAFF. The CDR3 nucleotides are TGTGCCTGCGGTAGGGGGACGGCTTTCTTT.

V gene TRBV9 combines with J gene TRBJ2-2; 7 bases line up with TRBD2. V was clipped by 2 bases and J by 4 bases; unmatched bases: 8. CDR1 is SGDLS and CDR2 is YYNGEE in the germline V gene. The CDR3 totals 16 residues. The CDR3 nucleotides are TGTGCCAGCAGCGTGCGTGGGAGGGCGAGCACCGGGGAGCTGTTTTTT. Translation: CASSVRGRASTGELFF.

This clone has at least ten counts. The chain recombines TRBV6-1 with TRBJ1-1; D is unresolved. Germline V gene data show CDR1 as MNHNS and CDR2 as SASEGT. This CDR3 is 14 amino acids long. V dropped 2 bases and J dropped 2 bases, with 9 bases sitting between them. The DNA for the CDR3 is TGTGCCAGCAGTGAATTTGGGGAAAACACTGAAGCTTTCTTT. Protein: CASSEFGENTEAFF.

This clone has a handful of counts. CDR3 bases: TGTGCCAGCAGCTCCCAGTTAGCGGCAGATACGCAGTATTTT. Its protein is CASSSQLAADTQYF. V usage is TRBV11-2 and J usage is TRBJ2-3; D perhaps matches TRBD2 (6 bases). There are 14 residues in the CDR3. V lost 4 bases and J 4 bases, leaving 12 bases between the germline ends. In germline, CDR1 is SGHAT, CDR2 FQNNGV.

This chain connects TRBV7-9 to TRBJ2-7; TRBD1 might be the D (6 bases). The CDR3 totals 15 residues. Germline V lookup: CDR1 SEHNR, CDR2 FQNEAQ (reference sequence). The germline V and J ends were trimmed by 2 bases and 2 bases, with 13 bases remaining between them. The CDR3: CASSLWGTPAYEQYF. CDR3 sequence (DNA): TGTGCCAGCAGCTTATGGGGGACACCCGCCTACGAGCAGTACTTC.

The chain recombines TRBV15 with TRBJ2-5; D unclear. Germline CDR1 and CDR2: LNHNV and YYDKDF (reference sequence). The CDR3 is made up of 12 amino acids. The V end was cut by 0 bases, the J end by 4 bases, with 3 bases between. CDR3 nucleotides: TGTGCCACCAGCAGAGATCTAGAGACCCAGTACTTC. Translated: CATSRDLETQYF.

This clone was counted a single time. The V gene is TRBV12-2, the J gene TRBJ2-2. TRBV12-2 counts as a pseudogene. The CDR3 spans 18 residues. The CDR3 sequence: CASRLPERGRGHTGELFF. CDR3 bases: TGTGCAAGTCGCTTACCCGAACGGGGGCGGGGCCACACCGGGGAGCTGTTTTTT.

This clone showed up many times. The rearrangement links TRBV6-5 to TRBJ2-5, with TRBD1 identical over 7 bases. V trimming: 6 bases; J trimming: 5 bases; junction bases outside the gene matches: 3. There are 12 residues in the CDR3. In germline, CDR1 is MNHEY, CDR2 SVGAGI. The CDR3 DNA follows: TGTGCCAGCAGAAAACAGGGGGAGACCCAGTACTTC. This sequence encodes CASRKQGETQYF.

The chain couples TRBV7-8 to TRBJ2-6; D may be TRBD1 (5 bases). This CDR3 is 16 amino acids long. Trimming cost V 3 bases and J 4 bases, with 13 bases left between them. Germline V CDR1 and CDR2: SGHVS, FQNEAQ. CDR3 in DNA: TGTGCCAGCAGCTTCAGCAGGGTACTGGGGGCCAACGTCCTGACTTTC. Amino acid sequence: CASSFSRVLGANVLTF. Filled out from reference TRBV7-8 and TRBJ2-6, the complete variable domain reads GAGVSQSPRYKVAKRGQDVALRCDPISGHVSLFWYQQALGQGPEFLTYFQNEAQLDKSGLPSDRFFAERPEGSVSTLKIQRTQQEDSAVYLCASSFSRVLGANVLTFGAGSRLTVL.

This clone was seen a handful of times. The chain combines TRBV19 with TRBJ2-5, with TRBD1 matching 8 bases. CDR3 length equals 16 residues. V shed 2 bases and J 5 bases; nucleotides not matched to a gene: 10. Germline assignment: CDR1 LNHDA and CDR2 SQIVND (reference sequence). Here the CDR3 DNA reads TGTGCCAGTAGTATACTGGGGCAGGGGGCAAGGGAGACCCAGTACTTC. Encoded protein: CASSILGQGARETQYF.